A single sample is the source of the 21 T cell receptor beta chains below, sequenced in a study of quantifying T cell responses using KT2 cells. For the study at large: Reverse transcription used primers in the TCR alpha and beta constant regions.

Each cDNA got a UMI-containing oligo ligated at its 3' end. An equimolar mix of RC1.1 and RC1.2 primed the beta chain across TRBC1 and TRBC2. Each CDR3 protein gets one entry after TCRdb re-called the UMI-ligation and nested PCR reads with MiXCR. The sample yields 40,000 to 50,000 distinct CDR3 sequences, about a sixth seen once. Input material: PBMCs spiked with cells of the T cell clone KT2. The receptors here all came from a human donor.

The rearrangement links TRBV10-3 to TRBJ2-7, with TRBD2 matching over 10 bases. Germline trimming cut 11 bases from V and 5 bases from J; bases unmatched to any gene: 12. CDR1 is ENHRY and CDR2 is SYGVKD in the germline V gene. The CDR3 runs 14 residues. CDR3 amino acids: CAVKAGGPGNEQYF. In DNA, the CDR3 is TGTGCCGTTAAAGCGGGAGGGCCCGGGAACGAGCAGTACTTC.

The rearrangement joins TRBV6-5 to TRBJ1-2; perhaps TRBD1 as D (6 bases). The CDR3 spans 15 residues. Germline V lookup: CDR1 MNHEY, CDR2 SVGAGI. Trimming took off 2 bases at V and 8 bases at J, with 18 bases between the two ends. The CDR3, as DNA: TGTGCCAGCAGTTACACCAGGACAGCCCTGTTCGGCTACACCTTC. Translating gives CASSYTRTALFGYTF.

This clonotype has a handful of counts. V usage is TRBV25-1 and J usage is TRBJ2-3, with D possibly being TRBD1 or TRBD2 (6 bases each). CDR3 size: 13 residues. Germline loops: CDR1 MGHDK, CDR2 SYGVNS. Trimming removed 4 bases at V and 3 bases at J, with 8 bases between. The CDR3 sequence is CASSGGGTDTQYF. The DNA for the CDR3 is TGTGCCAGCAGTGGAGGGGGGACAGATACGCAGTATTTT.

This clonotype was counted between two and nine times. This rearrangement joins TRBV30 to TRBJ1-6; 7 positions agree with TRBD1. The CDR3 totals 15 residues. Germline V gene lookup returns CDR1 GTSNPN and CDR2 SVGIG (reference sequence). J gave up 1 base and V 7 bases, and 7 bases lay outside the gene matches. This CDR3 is CALRDRGSYNSPLHF. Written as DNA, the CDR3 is TGTGCCTTACGGGACAGAGGATCCTATAATTCACCCCTCCACTTT. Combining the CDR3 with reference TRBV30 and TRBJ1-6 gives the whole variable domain SQTIHQWPATLVQPVGSPLSLECTVEGTSNPNLYWYRQAAGRGLQLLFYSVGIGQISSEVPQNLSASRPQDRQFILSSKKLLLSDSGFYLCALRDRGSYNSPLHFGNGTRLTVT.

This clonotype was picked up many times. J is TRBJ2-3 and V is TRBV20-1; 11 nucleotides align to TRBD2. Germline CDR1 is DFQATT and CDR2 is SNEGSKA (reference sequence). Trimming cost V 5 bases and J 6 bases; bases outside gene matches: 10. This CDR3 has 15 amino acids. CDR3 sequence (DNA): TGCAGTGCTGAGAGCTTAGCGGGGGGGCCGGATACGCAGTATTTT. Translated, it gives CSAESLAGGPDTQYF.

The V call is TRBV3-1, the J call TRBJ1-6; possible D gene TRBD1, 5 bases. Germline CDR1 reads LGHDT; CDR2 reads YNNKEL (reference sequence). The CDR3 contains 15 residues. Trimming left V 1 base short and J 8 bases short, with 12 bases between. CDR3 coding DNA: TGTGCCAGCAGCCAAGTGACTTTGGGGGATTCACCCCTCCACTTT. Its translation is CASSQVTLGDSPLHF.

The DNA of the CDR3 is TGTGCCAGCAGCTTAGATCTCATCTACCCCGAGCAGTACTTC. Amino acids: CASSLDLIYPEQYF. V usage is TRBV7-9 and J usage is TRBJ2-7; D uncertain. Trimming removed 1 base from V and 6 bases from J, with 13 bases in between. Per the germline V gene, CDR1 is SEHNR and CDR2 is FQNEAQ (reference sequence). The CDR3 is made up of 14 amino acids.

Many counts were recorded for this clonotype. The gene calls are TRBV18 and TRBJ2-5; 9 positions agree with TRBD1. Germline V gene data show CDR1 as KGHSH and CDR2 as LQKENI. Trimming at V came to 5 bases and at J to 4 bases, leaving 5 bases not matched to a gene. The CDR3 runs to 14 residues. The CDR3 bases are TGTGCCAGCTCATCGACAGGGGGTGTAGAGACCCAGTACTTC. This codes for CASSSTGGVETQYF.

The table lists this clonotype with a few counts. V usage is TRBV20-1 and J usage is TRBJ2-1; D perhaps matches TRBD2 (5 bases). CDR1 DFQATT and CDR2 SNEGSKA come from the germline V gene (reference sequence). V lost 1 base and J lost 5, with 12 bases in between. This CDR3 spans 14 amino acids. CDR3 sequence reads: CSARVEGTDNEQFF. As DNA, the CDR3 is TGCAGTGCTAGAGTAGAGGGAACTGACAATGAGCAGTTCTTC.

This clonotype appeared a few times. This CDR3 is CASSLKGIFDMNTEAFF. In DNA form, the CDR3 reads TGCGCCAGCAGCTTGAAGGGGATATTCGATATGAACACTGAAGCTTTCTTT. The chain links TRBV5-1 to TRBJ1-1, with D possibly being TRBD1 (5 bases). The CDR3 has 17 residues. Germline V gene lookup returns CDR1 SGHRS and CDR2 YFSETQ. V was clipped by 1 base and J by 0 bases, with 16 bases between them.

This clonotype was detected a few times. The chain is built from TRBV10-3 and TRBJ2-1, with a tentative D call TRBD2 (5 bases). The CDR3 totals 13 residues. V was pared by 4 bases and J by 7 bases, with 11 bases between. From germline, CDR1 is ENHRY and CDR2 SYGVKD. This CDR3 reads CAISVASQNEQFF. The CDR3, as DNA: TGTGCCATCAGTGTTGCTAGCCAGAATGAGCAGTTCTTC.

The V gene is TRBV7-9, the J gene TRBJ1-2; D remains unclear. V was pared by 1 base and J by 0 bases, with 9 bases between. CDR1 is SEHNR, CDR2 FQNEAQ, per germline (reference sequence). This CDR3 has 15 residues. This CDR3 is CASSLGGDANYGYTF. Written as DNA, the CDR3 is TGTGCCAGCAGCTTAGGCGGCGATGCTAACTATGGCTACACCTTC.

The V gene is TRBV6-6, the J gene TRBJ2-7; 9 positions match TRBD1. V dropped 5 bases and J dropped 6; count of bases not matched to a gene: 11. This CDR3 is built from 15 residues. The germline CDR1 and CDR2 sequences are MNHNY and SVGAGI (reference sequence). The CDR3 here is CASSRTGTGSGEQYF. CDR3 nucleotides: TGTGCCAGCAGTCGCACCGGGACAGGGTCGGGCGAGCAGTACTTC.

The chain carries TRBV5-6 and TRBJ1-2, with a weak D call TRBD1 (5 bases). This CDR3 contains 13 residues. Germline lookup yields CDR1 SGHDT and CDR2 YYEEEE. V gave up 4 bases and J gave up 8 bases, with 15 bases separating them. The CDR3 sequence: CASSPVGGGGYTF. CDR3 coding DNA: TGTGCCAGCAGCCCTGTGGGGGGAGGCGGCTACACCTTC.

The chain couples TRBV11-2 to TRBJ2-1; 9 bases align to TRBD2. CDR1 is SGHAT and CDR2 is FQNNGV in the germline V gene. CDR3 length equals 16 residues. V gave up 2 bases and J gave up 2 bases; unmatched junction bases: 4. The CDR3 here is CASSLPLAGAYNEQFF. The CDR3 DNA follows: TGTGCCAGCAGCTTACCATTAGCGGGAGCCTACAATGAGCAGTTCTTC.

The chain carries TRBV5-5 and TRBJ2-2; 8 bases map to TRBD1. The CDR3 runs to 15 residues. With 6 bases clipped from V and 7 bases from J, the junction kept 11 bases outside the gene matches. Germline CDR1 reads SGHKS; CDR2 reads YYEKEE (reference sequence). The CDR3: CASTSGQGFSGELFF. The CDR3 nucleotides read TGTGCCAGCACCTCCGGACAGGGATTTAGCGGGGAGCTGTTTTTT.

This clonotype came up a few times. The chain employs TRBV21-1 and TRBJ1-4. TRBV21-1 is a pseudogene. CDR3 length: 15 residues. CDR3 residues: CASSKLGWGGEKLFF. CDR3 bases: TGTGCCAGCAGCAAACTCGGTTGGGGAGGGGAAAAACTGTTTTTT.

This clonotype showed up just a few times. The CDR3: CSASGRYNEQFF. CDR3 nucleotide sequence: TGCAGTGCTAGCGGGAGGTACAATGAGCAGTTCTTC. The rearrangement joins TRBV20-1 to TRBJ2-1; TRBD2 aligns across 7 bases. Germline CDR1 DFQATT, CDR2 SNEGSKA (reference sequence). CDR3 length equals 12 residues. V lost 3 bases, J lost 4 bases, and 0 bases stayed unmatched.

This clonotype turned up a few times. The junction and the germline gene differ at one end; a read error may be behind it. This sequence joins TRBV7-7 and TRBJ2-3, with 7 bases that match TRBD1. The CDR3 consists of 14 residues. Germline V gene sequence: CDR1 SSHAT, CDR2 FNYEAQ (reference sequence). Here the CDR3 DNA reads TGTGCTAGCAGCATGGACAGGAGCACAGATACGCAGTATTTT. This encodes CASSMDRSTDTQYF.

CDR3 sequence: CASSQGLITDTQYF. DNA of the CDR3: TGTGCCAGCAGCCAAGGGCTGATAACAGATACGCAGTATTTT. The rearrangement links TRBV4-2 to TRBJ2-3; no firm D call. Trimming shortened V by 1 base and J by 3 bases, and 8 bases separated the two germline ends. The CDR3 loop spans 14 amino acids. The germline CDR1 and CDR2 sequences are LGHNA and YNFKEQ.

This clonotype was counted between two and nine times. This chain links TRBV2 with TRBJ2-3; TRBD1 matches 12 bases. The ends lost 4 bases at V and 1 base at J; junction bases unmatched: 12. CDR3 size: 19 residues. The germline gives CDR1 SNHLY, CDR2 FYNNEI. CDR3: CASSAIAGTGGEGTDTQYF. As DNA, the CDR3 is TGTGCCAGCAGTGCTATCGCCGGGACAGGGGGCGAGGGCACAGATACGCAGTATTTT.